This T cell receptor (beta chain) was sequenced during a study of response to subunit inactivated influenza vaccine. V lost 2 bases and J lost 5; bases outside the gene matches: 5. CDR3 size: 14 residues. Germline CDR1 and CDR2: SNHLY and FYNNEI. One entry per CDR3 protein results from TCRdb running MiXCR on the RT-PCR reads. Among hundreds of thousands of distinct CDR3 sequences listed, approximately 17% were seen once. The sequence was obtained from a man over 45 who received an inactivated influenza vaccine. The gene calls are TRBV2 and TRBJ1-1; 7 bases align to TRBD1. The sample was PBMCs from blood, taken more than 4 days after vaccination. The CDR3 sequence is CASSERQGKTEAFF. In nucleotides, the CDR3 is TGTGCCAGCAGTGAACGACAGGGAAAAACTGAAGCTTTCTTT.